The clone carrying this TCR beta chain was picked up a small number of times. The data were taken from a study of blood T cell repertoires in COVID-19. The overall study: Material from acute and convalescent COVID-19 was sourced from the United States, Italy and Spain. Nucleic acid was either cDNA or gDNA, and it came from T cells, B-cell-depleted T cells, or PBMCs.

The V gene's germline CDR1 is MNHNY and CDR2 SVGAGI (reference sequence). Trimming left V 5 bases short and J 8 bases short, with 13 bases between. The CDR3 length is 14 residues. In the authors' workflow: Estimates of nucleated cell counts were drawn from the amplification of reference gene primers. Profiling relied on immunoSEQ multiplex PCR, and the TCRdb table lists in-frame clones only, not all of them. D and trimming come from the DNA, and the V and J calls and clone size come from that table. The data show approximately 210,000 clones, around 89% seen once. The clonotype was recovered from a woman aged 40 to 50 with acute or convalescent COVID-19. The gene calls are TRBV6-6 and TRBJ1-6, with a tentative D call TRBD1 (6 bases). Material for sequencing was peripheral blood. The CDR3, as DNA: TGTGCCAGCAGTCCTCAGGGGCCAGATTCACCCCTCCACTTT. The encoded protein is CASSPQGPDSPLHF.